This passage covers 31 T cell receptor beta chains from one sample sequenced in a study of T cells after yellow fever vaccination. MiXCR, run by TCRdb on the 5' RACE reads, gives a single entry per CDR3 protein. The table has about 340,000 distinct CDR3 sequences, 8.7% seen once. This sample comprised PBMCs, obtained on the day of the first yellow fever vaccination. Receptors originate from a man younger than 35 who received the YFV17D yellow fever vaccine.

V is TRBV15 and J is TRBJ2-1; 7 bases fit TRBD1. The CDR3 is 14 residues long. V trimming: 5 bases; J trimming: 6 bases; junction bases outside the gene matches: 7. From germline, CDR1 is LNHNV and CDR2 YYDKDF (reference sequence). Here the CDR3 reads CATSPAPGGNEQFF. The CDR3 coding sequence is TGTGCCACCAGCCCAGCCCCAGGGGGCAATGAGCAGTTCTTC.

This clonotype turned up a few times. The chain joins TRBV5-4 to TRBJ2-5, with a tentative D call TRBD2 (6 bases). CDR3 length: 15 amino acids. Looked up from germline, CDR1 is SGHNT and CDR2 is YYREEE (reference sequence). The V and J ends lost 4 bases and 5 bases respectively, with 18 bases between them. The CDR3 region is CASSGATDYGETQYF. The CDR3 DNA sequence: TGTGCCAGCAGCGGAGCCACGGACTACGGGGAGACCCAGTACTTC.

The chain carries TRBV4-1 and TRBJ1-6, with D perhaps TRBD1 (6 bases). Germline V gives CDR1 MGHRA, CDR2 YSYEKL. The CDR3 has 16 residues. V lost 4 bases to trimming and J lost 5 bases, with 15 bases between them. The CDR3 loop reads CASSRAGGRDNSPLHF. The DNA for the CDR3 is TGCGCCAGCAGCCGGGCGGGGGGCCGCGATAATTCACCCCTCCACTTT.

This clonotype was seen ten or more times. The chain joins TRBV12-3 or TRBV12-4 to TRBJ1-4; D is possibly TRBD1 (6 bases). V lost 6 bases and J lost 8, with 16 bases in between. This CDR3 region has 14 residues. The CDR3 is CASRLTGIGEKLFF. In nucleotides, the CDR3 is TGTGCCAGCAGGCTTACAGGGATCGGGGAAAAACTGTTTTTT.

V and J are TRBV18 and TRBJ2-3; the D gene is possibly TRBD1 (6 bases). Trimming removed 2 bases at V and 6 bases at J, with 15 bases between. This CDR3 has 15 amino acids. CDR1 and CDR2 (germline): KGHSH, LQKENI. CDR3: CASSPTGSSVDTQYF. CDR3 coding DNA: TGTGCCAGCTCACCAACAGGGAGTAGCGTTGATACGCAGTATTTT.

The chain recombines TRBV6-5 with TRBJ2-1; a possible D gene is TRBD2 (6 bases). Germline CDR1 is MNHEY and CDR2 is SVGAGI. The V and J ends lost 1 base and 5 bases respectively, with 15 bases between them. This CDR3 region has 16 residues. The CDR3 loop is CASSYWGEGIDNEQFF. CDR3 coding DNA: TGTGCCAGCAGTTACTGGGGGGAAGGAATTGACAATGAGCAGTTCTTC.

The sample holds a few counts of this clonotype. This sequence joins TRBV12-3 or TRBV12-4 and TRBJ1-1; D unresolved. This CDR3 comprises 14 residues. The V gene lost 3 bases and the J gene lost 1 base, with 9 bases spanning the gap. DNA of the CDR3: TGTGCCAGCAGTTTTAGGTGGCAGAACACTGAAGCTTTCTTT. Amino acid sequence: CASSFRWQNTEAFF.

To note about this clonotype: The junction departs from germline at one end; a sequencing error may be responsible. This chain joins TRBV7-2 and TRBJ2-7; possibly TRBD2 for D (6 bases). In germline, CDR1 is SGHTA, CDR2 FQGNSA. The CDR3 is 16 amino acids. For the CDR3, the DNA is TGTGCCAGCAGCGTAGCTCTCGGGACTGGTACCTACGAGCAGTACTTC. This encodes CASSVALGTGTYEQYF.

This rearrangement joins TRBV7-9 to TRBJ2-7; D is undetermined. V was cut by 5 bases and J by 4 bases, with 9 bases left in between. This CDR3 is built from 12 residues. Germline CDR1 reads SEHNR; CDR2 reads FQNEAQ (reference sequence). The CDR3 loop reads CASSVRPYEQYV. The DNA of the CDR3 is TGTGCCAGCAGCGTTAGGCCATACGAGCAGTACGTC.

The chain carries TRBV27 and TRBJ2-1; the match to TRBD1 covers 7 bases. Looked up from germline, CDR1 is MNHEY and CDR2 is SMNVEV (reference sequence). After removal of 3 bases from V and 5 bases from J, the junction contained 10 bases not matched to a gene. The CDR3 totals 16 residues. The CDR3 bases are TGTGCCAGCAGTTTCCTCGGGACAGTGGGCAACAATGAGCAGTTCTTC. Translated, it gives CASSFLGTVGNNEQFF.

Regarding this clonotype: Compared with germline, one end of the junction differs, possibly owing to a read error. The chain recombines TRBV7-9 with TRBJ2-7, with D perhaps matching TRBD2 (6 bases). There are 15 residues in the CDR3. Looked up from germline, CDR1 is SEHNR and CDR2 is FQNEAQ (reference sequence). The CDR3 region has the DNA TGTGCCAGCAGCTCAGTCGGCGGGACTTCCTTCGAGCAGTACTTC. Translated, it gives CASSSVGGTSFEQYF.

This clonotype turned up a few times. The V and J genes are TRBV4-1 and TRBJ2-2; D is ambiguous. V dropped 3 bases and J dropped 1 base, with 9 bases sitting between them. This CDR3 is built from 15 residues. In germline, CDR1 is MGHRA, CDR2 YSYEKL. CDR3 sequence: CASSQETMNTGELFF. The DNA for the CDR3 is TGCGCCAGCAGCCAGGAGACAATGAACACCGGGGAGCTGTTTTTT.

The chain carries TRBV5-1 and TRBJ1-1; D is unclear. The length of the CDR3 is 16 residues. V lost 0 bases, J lost 2 bases, and 14 bases lay in between. The V gene's germline CDR1 is SGHRS and CDR2 YFSETQ. CDR3 loop: CASSLAPPTSNTEAFF. The CDR3 DNA follows: TGCGCCAGCAGCTTGGCCCCCCCGACTTCTAACACTGAAGCTTTCTTT.

There are many counts of this clonotype. This chain connects TRBV5-1 to TRBJ2-5; maybe TRBD1 (5 bases). V was shortened by 7 bases and J by 5 bases, with 12 bases between the two germline ends. The V gene's germline CDR1 is SGHRS and CDR2 YFSETQ. The CDR3 extends over 12 amino acids. DNA for the CDR3: TGCGCCAGCTCCAGGGATGGGGAGACCCAGTACTTC. Protein sequence: CASSRDGETQYF. Supplemented by reference TRBV5-1 and TRBJ2-5, the full variable domain reads KAGVTQTPRYLIKTRGQQVTLSCSPISGHRSVSWYQQTPGQGLQFLFEYFSETQRNKGNFPGRFSGRQFSNSRSEMNVSTLELGDSALYLCASSRDGETQYFGPGTRLLVL.

The rearrangement links TRBV7-8 to TRBJ1-1; D remains unclear. The CDR3 is 15 residues long. The V end was cut by 5 bases, the J end by 5 bases, with 18 bases between. Germline CDR1 is SGHVS and CDR2 is FQNEAQ. CDR3 protein: CASSLTSGTPTEAFF. The CDR3 nucleotides read TGTGCCAGCAGCCTCACTAGTGGAACACCGACTGAAGCTTTCTTT.

This rearrangement joins TRBV11-2 to TRBJ1-4; D may be TRBD1 (5 bases). Germline V gene sequence: CDR1 SGHAT, CDR2 FQNNGV. Trimming pared 5 bases from V and 8 bases from J, leaving 15 bases between. The CDR3 covers 14 residues. CDR3 DNA sequence: TGTGCCAGCAGCCCTCCGGGGGGTGGCGAAAAACTGTTTTTT. It specifies CASSPPGGGEKLFF.

The chain links TRBV20-1 to TRBJ2-7; the match to TRBD1 covers 8 bases. The CDR3 extends over 15 amino acids. The V gene's germline CDR1 is DFQATT and CDR2 SNEGSKA (reference sequence). V was clipped by 8 bases and J by 4 bases; unmatched bases: 16. The CDR3 sequence: CSPRIRQGAWYEQYV. DNA of the CDR3: TGCAGTCCACGAATACGGCAGGGGGCATGGTACGAGCAGTACGTC.

The rearrangement uses TRBV10-3 and TRBJ1-1; a weak D match, TRBD1 (6 bases). The CDR3 sequence is 14 residues long. Germline values: CDR1 ENHRY, CDR2 SYGVKD. Between the trimmed V and J ends, which lost 5 bases and 4 bases, there was a span of 14 bases. The CDR3 nucleotides are TGTGCCATCAGTCCGGGGGGGCCCCGCACTGAAGCTTTCTTT. This encodes CAISPGGPRTEAFF.

This clonotype was counted a few times. V is TRBV5-8 and J is TRBJ2-1; D might be TRBD2 (7 bases). V was shortened by 0 bases and J by 3 bases, with 13 bases between the two germline ends. The germline V gene encodes CDR1 SGHTS and CDR2 YDEGEE. CDR3 length equals 16 residues. The CDR3: CASSLGLGGGYNEQFF. As DNA, the CDR3 is TGTGCCAGCAGCTTGGGCTTAGGGGGGGGCTACAATGAGCAGTTCTTC.

This clonotype was counted many times. The chain recombines TRBV12-3 or TRBV12-4 with TRBJ1-1; tentative D call: TRBD1 (5 bases). V lost 6 bases and J lost 11, with 13 bases in between. CDR3 size: 11 residues. CDR3 region: CASSYGALAFF. The CDR3 bases are TGTGCCAGCAGCTACGGGGCATTGGCTTTCTTT.

This clonotype was seen many times. The V gene is TRBV6-5, the J gene TRBJ2-5; the D gene is possibly TRBD1 (7 bases). Trimming stripped 2 bases from V and 4 bases from J, with 17 bases between. The CDR3 is 16 residues long. Germline V CDR1 and CDR2: MNHEY, SVGAGI. CDR3 protein: CASSYRWRGLGETQYF. CDR3 coding DNA: TGTGCCAGCAGTTACCGGTGGAGGGGGCTTGGAGAGACCCAGTACTTC.

Only a few counts were recorded for this clonotype. This sequence joins TRBV3-1 and TRBJ2-5, with TRBD2 matching over 8 bases. Germline V gene lookup returns CDR1 LGHDT and CDR2 YNNKEL (reference sequence). V gave up 1 base and J gave up 5 bases; unmatched junction bases: 3. The CDR3 runs 14 residues. CDR3 region: CASSQVGGEETQYF. In DNA, the CDR3 is TGTGCCAGCAGCCAAGTCGGGGGGGAGGAGACCCAGTACTTC.

This clonotype was seen just once. Possible read error: a much larger clone is one base away. V usage is TRBV6-1 and J usage is TRBJ2-3; 8 bases map to TRBD2. The germline V gene encodes CDR1 MNHNS and CDR2 SASEGT. The CDR3 loop spans 15 amino acids. DNA for the CDR3: TGTGCCAGCAGTCCTCGGAGCGGGGGTCAAGATACGCTGTATTTT. It encodes CASSPRSGGQDTLYF.

This clonotype was found a few times. The chain has TRBV7-9 and TRBJ1-3; no firm D call. CDR3 length: 17 residues. V was clipped by 0 bases and J by 0 bases, with 12 bases between them. Looked up from germline, CDR1 is SEHNR and CDR2 is FQNEAQ (reference sequence). In DNA form, the CDR3 reads TGTGCCAGCAGCTTAGCGCCCCACAGCGACTCTGGAAACACCATATATTTT. Translation: CASSLAPHSDSGNTIYF.

This chain links TRBV12-3 or TRBV12-4 with TRBJ2-3; 7 bases map to TRBD1. The CDR3 is made up of 15 amino acids. V gave up 10 bases and J gave up 3 bases; unmatched junction bases: 13. The CDR3, as DNA: TGTGCCACCCAAAGGGGGCGCTTTGGGACAGATACGCAGTATTTT. Its protein product is CATQRGRFGTDTQYF.

The rearrangement joins TRBV7-3 to TRBJ2-5; 8 positions agree with TRBD1. V trimming: 4 bases; J trimming: 5 bases; junction bases outside the gene matches: 18. CDR3 length: 18 residues. Germline V gene data show CDR1 as SGHTA and CDR2 as FQGTGA. The CDR3 protein is CASSSSESGDRWKETQYF. The CDR3 DNA reads TGTGCCAGCAGCTCATCGGAGTCCGGGGACAGGTGGAAGGAGACCCAGTACTTC.

This chain links TRBV6-2 or TRBV6-3 with TRBJ2-2; no definite D call. Trimming removed 5 bases at V and 4 bases at J, with 8 bases between. CDR3 size: 13 residues. The germline V gene has CDR1 MNHEY and CDR2 SVGEGT. The CDR3 region is CASSKTSTGELFF. In DNA form, the CDR3 reads TGTGCCAGCAGTAAGACAAGCACCGGGGAGCTGTTTTTT.

The chain combines TRBV7-9 with TRBJ2-1; a weak D match, TRBD1 (6 bases). V lost 0 bases to trimming and J lost 6 bases, with 12 bases between them. The CDR3 contains 15 residues. In germline, CDR1 is SEHNR, CDR2 FQNEAQ (reference sequence). DNA for the CDR3: TGTGCCAGCAGCTTAGCACAGGGAAGGACCAATGAGCAGTTCTTC. Translation: CASSLAQGRTNEQFF. Using reference TRBV7-9 and TRBJ2-1 for the parts outside the CDR3, the full variable domain is DTGVSQNPRHKITKRGQNVTFRCDPISEHNRLYWYRQTLGQGPEFLTYFQNEAQLEKSRLLSDRFSAERPKGSFSTLEIQRTEQGDSAMYLCASSLAQGRTNEQFFGPGTRLTVL.

The sample holds many counts of this clonotype. This chain's CDR3 is CASSLWGQGPINEQFF. The CDR3 nucleotides read TGCGCCAGCAGCTTGTGGGGACAGGGCCCCATTAATGAGCAGTTCTTC. The rearrangement joins TRBV5-1 to TRBJ2-1; 9 nucleotides line up with TRBD1. CDR3 length: 16 residues. Germline V gene sequence: CDR1 SGHRS, CDR2 YFSETQ. V dropped 1 base and J dropped 7; count of bases not matched to a gene: 9.

The chain carries TRBV5-1 and TRBJ1-4; the D is unclear. V was clipped by 0 bases and J by 2 bases, with 11 bases between them. The CDR3 is 16 amino acids. Per the germline V gene, CDR1 is SGHRS and CDR2 is YFSETQ. For the CDR3, the DNA is TGCGCCAGCAGCTTGGTGGTCGGGCGGACTAATGAAAAACTGTTTTTT. This encodes CASSLVVGRTNEKLFF.

The chain recombines TRBV28 with TRBJ1-3; 9 bases fit TRBD1. From germline, CDR1 is MDHEN and CDR2 SYDVKM. The CDR3 has 13 residues. V lost 11 bases and J lost 7; bases outside the gene matches: 9. The DNA for the CDR3 is TGTGCCTCGAGACAGGGGGTAATGAACACCATATATTTT. The encoded protein is CASRQGVMNTIYF.